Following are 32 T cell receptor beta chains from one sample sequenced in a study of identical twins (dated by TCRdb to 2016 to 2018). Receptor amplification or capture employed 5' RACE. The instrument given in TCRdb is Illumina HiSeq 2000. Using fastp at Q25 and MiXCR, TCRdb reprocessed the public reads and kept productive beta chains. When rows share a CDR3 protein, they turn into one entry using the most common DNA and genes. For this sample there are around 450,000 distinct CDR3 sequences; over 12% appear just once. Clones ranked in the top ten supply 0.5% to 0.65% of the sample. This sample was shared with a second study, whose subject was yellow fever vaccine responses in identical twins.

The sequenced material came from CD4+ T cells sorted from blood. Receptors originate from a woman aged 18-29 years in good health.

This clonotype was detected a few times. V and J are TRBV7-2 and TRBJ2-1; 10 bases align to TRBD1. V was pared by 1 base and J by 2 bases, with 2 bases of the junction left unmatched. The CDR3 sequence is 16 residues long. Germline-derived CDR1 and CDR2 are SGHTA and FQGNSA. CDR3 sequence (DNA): TGTGCCAGCAGCTTAGAAGGGACAGGGGCCTACAATGAGCAGTTCTTC. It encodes CASSLEGTGAYNEQFF.

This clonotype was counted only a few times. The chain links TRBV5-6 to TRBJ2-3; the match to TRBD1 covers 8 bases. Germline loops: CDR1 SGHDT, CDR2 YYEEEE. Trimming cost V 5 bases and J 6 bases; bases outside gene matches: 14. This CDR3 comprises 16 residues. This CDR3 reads CASRSPRDRGIDTQYF. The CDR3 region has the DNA TGTGCCAGCAGAAGCCCACGAGACAGGGGTATCGATACGCAGTATTTT. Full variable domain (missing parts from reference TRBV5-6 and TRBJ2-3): DAGVTQSPTHLIKTRGQQVTLRCSPKSGHDTVSWYQQALGQGPQFIFQYYEEEERQRGNFPDRFSGHQFPNYSSELNVNALLLGDSALYLCASRSPRDRGIDTQYFGPGTRLTVL.

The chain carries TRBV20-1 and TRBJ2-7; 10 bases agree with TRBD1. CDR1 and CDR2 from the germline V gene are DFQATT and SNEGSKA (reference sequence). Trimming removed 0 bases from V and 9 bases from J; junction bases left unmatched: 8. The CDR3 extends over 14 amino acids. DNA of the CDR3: TGCAGTGCTAGAGATTCGGGACAGGGGAAATGGCAGTACTTC. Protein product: CSARDSGQGKWQYF.

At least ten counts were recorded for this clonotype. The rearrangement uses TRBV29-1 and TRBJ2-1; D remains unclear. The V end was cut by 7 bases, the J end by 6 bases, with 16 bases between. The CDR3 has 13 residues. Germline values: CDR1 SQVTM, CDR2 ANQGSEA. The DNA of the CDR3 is TGCAGCGCCCCAACCGGATCGGTCAATGAGCAGTTCTTC. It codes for CSAPTGSVNEQFF.

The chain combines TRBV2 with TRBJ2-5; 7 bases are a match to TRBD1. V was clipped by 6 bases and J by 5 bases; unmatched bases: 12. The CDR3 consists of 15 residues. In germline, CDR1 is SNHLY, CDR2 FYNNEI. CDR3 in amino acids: CASSETGVGLETQYF. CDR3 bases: TGTGCCAGCAGCGAAACAGGGGTTGGTTTGGAGACCCAGTACTTC.

CDR3 region: CASSFTTRHASAKDEQYF. CDR3 DNA sequence: TGTGCCAGCAGCTTTACCACCAGACACGCAAGCGCGAAAGACGAGCAGTACTTC. The V gene is TRBV7-8, the J gene TRBJ2-7, with D hard to call. This CDR3 region has 18 residues. The V and J ends lost 3 bases and 5 bases respectively, with 26 bases between them. The V gene's germline CDR1 is SGHVS and CDR2 FQNEAQ.

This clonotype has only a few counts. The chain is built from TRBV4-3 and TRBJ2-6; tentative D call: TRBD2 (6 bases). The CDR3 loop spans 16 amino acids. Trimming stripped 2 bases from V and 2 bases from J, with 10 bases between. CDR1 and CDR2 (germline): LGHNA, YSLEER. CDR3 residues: CASSQKAGPGANVLTF. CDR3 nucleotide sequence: TGCGCCAGCAGCCAAAAAGCGGGTCCTGGGGCCAACGTCCTGACTTTC.

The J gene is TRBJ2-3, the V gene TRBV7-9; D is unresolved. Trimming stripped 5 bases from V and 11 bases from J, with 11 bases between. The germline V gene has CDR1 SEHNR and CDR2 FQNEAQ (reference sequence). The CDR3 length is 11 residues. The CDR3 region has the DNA TGTGCCAGCAGCCCTACGACCGGGCAGTATTTT. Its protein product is CASSPTTGQYF.

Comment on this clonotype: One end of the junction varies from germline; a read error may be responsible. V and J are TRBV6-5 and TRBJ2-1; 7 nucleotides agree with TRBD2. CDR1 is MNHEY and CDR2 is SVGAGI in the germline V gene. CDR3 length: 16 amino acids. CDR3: CASSNPGLEANNEQFF. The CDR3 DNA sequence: TGTGCCAGCAGTAACCCTGGACTAGAGGCCAACAACGAGCAGTTCTTC.

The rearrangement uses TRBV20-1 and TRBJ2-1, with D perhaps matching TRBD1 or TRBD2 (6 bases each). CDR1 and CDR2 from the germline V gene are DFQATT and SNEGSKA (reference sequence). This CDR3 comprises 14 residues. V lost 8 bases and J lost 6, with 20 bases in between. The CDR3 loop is CSPIRGAPGNEQFF. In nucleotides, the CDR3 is TGCAGTCCCATAAGGGGGGCGCCGGGCAATGAGCAGTTCTTC.

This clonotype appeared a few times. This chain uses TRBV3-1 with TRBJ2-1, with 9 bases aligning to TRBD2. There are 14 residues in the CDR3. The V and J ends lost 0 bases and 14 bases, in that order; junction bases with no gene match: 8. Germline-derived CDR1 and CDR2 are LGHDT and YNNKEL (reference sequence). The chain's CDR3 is CASSQDSPSGVKFF. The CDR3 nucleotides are TGTGCCAGCAGCCAAGATTCTCCTAGCGGGGTTAAGTTCTTC.

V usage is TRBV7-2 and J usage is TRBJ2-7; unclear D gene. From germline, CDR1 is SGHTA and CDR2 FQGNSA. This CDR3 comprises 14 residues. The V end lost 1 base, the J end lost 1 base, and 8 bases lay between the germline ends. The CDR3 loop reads CASSLDPGSYEQYF. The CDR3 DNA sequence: TGTGCCAGCAGCTTAGATCCAGGTTCCTACGAGCAGTACTTC.

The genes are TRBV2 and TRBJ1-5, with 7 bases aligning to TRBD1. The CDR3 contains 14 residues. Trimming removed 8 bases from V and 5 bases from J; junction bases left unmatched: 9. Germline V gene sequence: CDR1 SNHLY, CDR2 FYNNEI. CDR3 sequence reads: CASEWQGGDQPQHF. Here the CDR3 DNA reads TGTGCCAGCGAATGGCAGGGGGGTGATCAGCCCCAGCATTTT.

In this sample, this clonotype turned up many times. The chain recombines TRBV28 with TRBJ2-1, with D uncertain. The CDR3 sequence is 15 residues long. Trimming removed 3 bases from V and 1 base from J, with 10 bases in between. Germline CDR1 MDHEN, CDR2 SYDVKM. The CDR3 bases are TGTGCCAGCAGTTTGGTACGGAAATCCTACAATGAGCAGTTCTTC. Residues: CASSLVRKSYNEQFF.

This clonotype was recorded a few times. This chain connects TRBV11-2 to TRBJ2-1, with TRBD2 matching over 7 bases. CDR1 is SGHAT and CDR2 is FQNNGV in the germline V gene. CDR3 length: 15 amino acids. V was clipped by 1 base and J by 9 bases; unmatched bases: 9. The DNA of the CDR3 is TGTGCCAGCAGCTTAGTTGCGGGAGAGGTTGGTGAGCAGTTCTTC. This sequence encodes CASSLVAGEVGEQFF.

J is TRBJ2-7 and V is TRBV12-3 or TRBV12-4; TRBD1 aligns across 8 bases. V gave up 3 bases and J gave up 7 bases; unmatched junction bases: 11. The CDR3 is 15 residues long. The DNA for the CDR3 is TGTGCCAGCAGTTTGGGATCGGGCAGGGGGCTGGAGCAGTACTTC. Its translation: CASSLGSGRGLEQYF.

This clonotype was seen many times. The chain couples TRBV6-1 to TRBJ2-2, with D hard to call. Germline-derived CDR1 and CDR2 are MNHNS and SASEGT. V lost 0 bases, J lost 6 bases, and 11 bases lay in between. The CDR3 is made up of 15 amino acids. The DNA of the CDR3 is TGTGCCAGCAGTGAAGCGCCTGTATCCTCCGGGGAGCTGTTTTTT. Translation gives CASSEAPVSSGELFF.

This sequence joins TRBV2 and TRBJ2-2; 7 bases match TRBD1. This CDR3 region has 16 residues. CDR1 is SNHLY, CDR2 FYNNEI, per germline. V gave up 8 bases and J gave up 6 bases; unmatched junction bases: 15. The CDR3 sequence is CASPLAGQVYPGELFF. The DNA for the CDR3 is TGTGCCAGCCCCCTCGCCGGACAGGTTTACCCCGGGGAGCTGTTTTTT.

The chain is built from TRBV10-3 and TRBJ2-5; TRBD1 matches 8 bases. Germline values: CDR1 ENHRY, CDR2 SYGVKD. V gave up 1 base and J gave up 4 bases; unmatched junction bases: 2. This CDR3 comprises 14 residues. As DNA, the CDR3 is TGTGCCATCAGTGAGTTCGGGACAGGAGAGACCCAGTACTTC. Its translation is CAISEFGTGETQYF.

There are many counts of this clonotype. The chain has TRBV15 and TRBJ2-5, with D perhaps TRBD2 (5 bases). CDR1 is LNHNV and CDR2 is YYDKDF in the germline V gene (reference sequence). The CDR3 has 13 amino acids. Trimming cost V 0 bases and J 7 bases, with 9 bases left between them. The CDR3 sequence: CATSRERGGTQYF. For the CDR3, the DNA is TGTGCCACCAGCAGAGAGAGAGGAGGGACCCAGTACTTC.

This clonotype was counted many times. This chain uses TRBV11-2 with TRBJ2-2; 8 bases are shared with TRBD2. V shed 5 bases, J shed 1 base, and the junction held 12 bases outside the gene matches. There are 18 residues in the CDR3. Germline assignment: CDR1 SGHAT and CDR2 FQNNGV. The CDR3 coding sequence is TGTGCCAGCAGCCCCCCCCGGGGGGGGGTTAGGAACACCGGGGAGCTGTTTTTT. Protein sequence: CASSPPRGGVRNTGELFF.

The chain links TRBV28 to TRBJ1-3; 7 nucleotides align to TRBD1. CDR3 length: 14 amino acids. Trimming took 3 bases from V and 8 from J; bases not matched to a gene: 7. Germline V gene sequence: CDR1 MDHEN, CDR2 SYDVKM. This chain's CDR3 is CASSLGQGVDTIYF. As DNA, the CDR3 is TGTGCCAGCAGTTTGGGGCAGGGGGTCGACACCATATATTTT. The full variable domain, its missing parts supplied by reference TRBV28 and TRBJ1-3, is DVKVTQSSRYLVKRTGEKVFLECVQDMDHENMFWYRQDPGLGLRLIYFSYDVKMKEKGDIPEGYSVSREKKERFSLILESASTNQTSMYLCASSLGQGVDTIYFGEGSWLTVV.

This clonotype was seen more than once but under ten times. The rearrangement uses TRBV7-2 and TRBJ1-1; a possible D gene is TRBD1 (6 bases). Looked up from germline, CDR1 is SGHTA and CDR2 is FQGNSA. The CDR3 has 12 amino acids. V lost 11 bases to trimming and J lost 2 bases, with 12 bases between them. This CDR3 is CAGRQANTEAFF. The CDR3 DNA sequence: TGTGCCGGTCGACAGGCAAACACTGAAGCTTTCTTT.

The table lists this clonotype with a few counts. The CDR3 DNA reads as TGTGCCAGCAGCCTGGGACAGCAGAACTATGGCTACACCTTC. Encoded protein: CASSLGQQNYGYTF. The V call is TRBV5-5, the J call TRBJ1-2, with 7 bases lining up with TRBD1. The CDR3 is 14 residues long. With V trimmed by 4 bases and J by 2 bases, 5 bases remained unmatched. Germline CDR1 is SGHKS and CDR2 is YYEKEE (reference sequence).

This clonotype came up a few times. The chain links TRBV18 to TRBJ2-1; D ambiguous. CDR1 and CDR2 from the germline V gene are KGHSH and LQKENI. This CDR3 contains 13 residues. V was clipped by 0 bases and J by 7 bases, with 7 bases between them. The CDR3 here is CASSPPLVNEQFF. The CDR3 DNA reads TGTGCCAGCTCACCACCTCTTGTGAATGAGCAGTTCTTC.

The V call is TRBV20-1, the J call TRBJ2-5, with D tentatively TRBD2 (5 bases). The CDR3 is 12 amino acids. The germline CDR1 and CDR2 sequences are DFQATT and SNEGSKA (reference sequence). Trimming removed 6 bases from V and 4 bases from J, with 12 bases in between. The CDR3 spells CSARVGRETQYF. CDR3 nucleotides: TGCAGTGCGCGGGTAGGGCGAGAGACCCAGTACTTC.

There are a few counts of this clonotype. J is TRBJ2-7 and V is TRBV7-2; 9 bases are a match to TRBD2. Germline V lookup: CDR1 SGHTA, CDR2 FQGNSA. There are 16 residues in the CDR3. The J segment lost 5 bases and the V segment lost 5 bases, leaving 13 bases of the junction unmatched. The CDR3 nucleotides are TGTGCCAGCAGCCCCACTTTAGCGGGAGCCAGCCACGAGCAGTACTTC. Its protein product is CASSPTLAGASHEQYF.

This chain's CDR3 is CASSAYRVAGELFF. In DNA, the CDR3 is TGTGCCAGCAGCGCGTACAGGGTAGCCGGGGAGCTGTTTTTT. The chain is built from TRBV9 and TRBJ2-2; D perhaps matches TRBD1 (6 bases). The CDR3 loop spans 14 amino acids. From germline, CDR1 is SGDLS and CDR2 YYNGEE. Trimming stripped 3 bases from V and 6 bases from J, with 12 bases between.

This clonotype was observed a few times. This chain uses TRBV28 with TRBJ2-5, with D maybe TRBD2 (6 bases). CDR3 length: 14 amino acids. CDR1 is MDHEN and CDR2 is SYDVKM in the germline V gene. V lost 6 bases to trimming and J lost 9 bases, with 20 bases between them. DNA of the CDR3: TGTGCCAGCAGGGGTCAAGATGATGGGGAGGCCCAGTACTTC. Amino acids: CASRGQDDGEAQYF.

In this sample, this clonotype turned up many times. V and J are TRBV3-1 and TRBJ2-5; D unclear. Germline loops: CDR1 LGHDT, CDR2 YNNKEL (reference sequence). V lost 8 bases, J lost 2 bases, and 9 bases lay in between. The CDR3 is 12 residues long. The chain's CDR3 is CASQSGQETQYF. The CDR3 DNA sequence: TGTGCCAGCCAGTCTGGTCAAGAGACCCAGTACTTC.

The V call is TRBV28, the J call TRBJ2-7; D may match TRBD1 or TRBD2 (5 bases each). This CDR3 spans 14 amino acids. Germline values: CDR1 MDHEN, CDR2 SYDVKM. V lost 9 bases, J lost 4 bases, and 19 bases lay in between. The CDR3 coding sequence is TGTGCCAGTCAACCCGGGACCACGACTTACGAGCAGTACTTC. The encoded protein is CASQPGTTTYEQYF.

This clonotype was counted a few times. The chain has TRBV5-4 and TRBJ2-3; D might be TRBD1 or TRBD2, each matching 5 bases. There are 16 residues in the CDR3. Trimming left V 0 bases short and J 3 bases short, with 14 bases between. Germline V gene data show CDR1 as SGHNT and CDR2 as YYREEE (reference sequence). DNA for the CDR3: TGTGCCAGCAGCTTGGAACCGGGACGTACGACAGATACGCAGTATTTT. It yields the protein CASSLEPGRTTDTQYF.